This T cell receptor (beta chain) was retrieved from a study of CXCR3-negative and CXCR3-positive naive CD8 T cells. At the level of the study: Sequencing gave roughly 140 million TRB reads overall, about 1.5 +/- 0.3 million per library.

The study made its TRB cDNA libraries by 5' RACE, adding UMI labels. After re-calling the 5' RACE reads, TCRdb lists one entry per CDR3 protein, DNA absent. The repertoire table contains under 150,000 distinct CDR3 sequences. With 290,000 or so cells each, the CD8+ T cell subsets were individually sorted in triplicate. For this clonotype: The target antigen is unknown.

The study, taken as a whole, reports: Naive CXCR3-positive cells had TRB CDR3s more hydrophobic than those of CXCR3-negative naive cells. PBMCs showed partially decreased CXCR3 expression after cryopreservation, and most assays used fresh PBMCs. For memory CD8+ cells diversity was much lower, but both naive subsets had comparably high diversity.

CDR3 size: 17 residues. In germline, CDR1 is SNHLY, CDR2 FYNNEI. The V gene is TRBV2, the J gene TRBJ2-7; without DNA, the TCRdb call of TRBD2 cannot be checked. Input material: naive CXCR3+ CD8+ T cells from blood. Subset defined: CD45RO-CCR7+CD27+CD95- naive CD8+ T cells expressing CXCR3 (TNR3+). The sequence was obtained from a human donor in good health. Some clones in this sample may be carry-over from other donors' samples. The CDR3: CASSDKTSGMEGREQYF.